This entry concerns a single T cell receptor (beta chain). This clone was seen a handful of times. Its antigen is unknown. No much larger clone exists at a distance of one base, and base qualities are not known. Each donor gave one peripheral blood draw, averaging about 100 mL, which was collected into heparinised tubes. A BD FACSAria II and a panel including CD45RO, CCR7, CD25, CD127, CD95 and CD27 were used to sort naive, central memory, regulatory and stem cell-like memory CD4+ T cells. A purity above 95% was achieved for all sorted populations. PBMCs were isolated immediately by Lymphoprep density gradient centrifugation and stained directly without culture. To minimize batch effects, samples were stained and sorted in pairs, one healthy donor with one patient per experiment. This specimen belongs to a study of beta chain features in type 1 diabetes (dated by TCRdb to between 2018 and 2020). The study in broad terms: No differences in mean age, gender distribution, total cell number or subset yield were found between patients and healthy donors. A total of some 100,000,000 sorted cells were examined across all samples, and the number of cells per subset was strongly correlated with RNA yield. The study compared the TCRB repertoires of sorted circulating CD4+ T cell subsets in recently diagnosed type 1 diabetes patients with those in matched healthy donors. Regulatory and stem cell-like memory subsets were isolated from only 8 patients and about eight healthy donors, whereas naive and central memory subsets came from all 30 or so donors.

The High Capacity cDNA Reverse Transcription Kit was used to reverse transcribe all of the isolated RNA, meaning that expressed TCRB transcripts were what got sequenced. Deep immunoSEQ sequencing was performed on naive, central memory and regulatory T cell samples, with an average of roughly 4 million total reads per sample. After sorted cells were lysed in RLT buffer, RNA was extracted with DNase-treated RNeasy Micro or Mini kits, with the choice depending on cell number. To prevent cross-contamination, each cell subset was processed individually, whereas patient and healthy donor samples were processed jointly. The immunoSEQ multiplex PCR was used to amplify TCRB sequences from cDNA, yielding 87-bp fragments that span the CDR3 region. Sequencing of the amplicons was done on the Illumina HiSeq platform. The authors' analysis ran thus. PCR bias was computationally corrected using synthetic template baselines, reads within Hamming distance 2 were collapsed, and singletons that could not be merged were discarded. By aligning reads against IMGT, V, D and J genes, CDR3 length, and insertions or deletions at six rearrangement sites were assigned. Clonotype counts were normalized to sorted cell number within each subset before computing true diversity and Gini coefficients with the tcR R package. The overlap coefficient, calculated on TCRB nucleotide sequences, was used to measure repertoire sharing. Out-of-frame TCRB sequences from naive cells were analyzed as a proxy for the pre-selection repertoire. Here the immuneACCESS table is served through TCRdb, limited to in-frame sequences with V and J called. Missing clones are a known gap in these copies; in checked studies unresolved V genes cover under half, and the rest lacks a known reason. V, J and clone size are those of that table, while D and trimming were read from the DNA. The sample table shows about 230,000 clones, and 16% are seen once. Jointly, the top ten make up 0.065% to 0.095% of the sample.

Taken from the germline V gene, the CDR1 and CDR2 loops are SGDLS and YYNGEE. V loses 4 bases, J loses 5 bases, and the germline ends lie 11 bases apart. The CDR3 runs 13 amino acids, cysteine and phenylalanine included. Only the CDR3 portion is preserved as DNA: 39 bases, with reading frame beginning at the first base. The paper's findings and limits, for the study overall: Shorter templates might be favored by PCR, yet because patient and control samples were amplified and corrected together, any such skew would affect both groups equally. HLA sub-analyses involved small numbers of individuals, so any influence of HLA type on TCRB rearrangement remained unresolved. In all four CD4+ subsets, TCRB CDR3 length was moderately but significantly shorter in type 1 diabetes patients. Because cDNA was sequenced instead of genomic DNA, activated cells with high expression could be over-represented, although the groups did not differ in activation or CD3 levels. The naive, central memory and regulatory TCRB repertoires appeared to resemble one another more closely among patients than among healthy donors. At VDJ recombination sites, patients with type 1 diabetes made fewer insertions and deleted more nucleotides, a pattern implying thymic rearrangement abnormalities.

Material: naive CD4+ T cells from blood. What this sample's cell subset or site label stands for: true naive CD4+ T cells. This chain is built from TRBV9 and TRBJ2-3; the D region possibly corresponds to TRBD2 (5 bases align). The receptor was derived from a man younger than 40 with type 1 diabetes. The CDR3 protein is CASSFSSGDTQYF. The nucleotide sequence reads as follows: TGTGCCAGCAGCTTCTCAAGCGGAGATACGCAGTATTTT.